The entry that follows covers one T cell receptor (beta chain) sequence. This clone has just one count. Its target antigen remains unknown. The record has no base qualities; no much larger clone is one base away. The library relied on the immunoSEQ multiplex PCR assay. TCRdb retrieved this table from immuneACCESS and kept in-frame rearrangements only. Not all clones are present; in checked studies, unresolved V genes account for under half, and no reason is known for the remainder. This sample comprises approximately 660,000 clones, around 87% of them detected only once. About 0.01% of the sample belongs to the ten largest clones. This sample is drawn from a study of shared T cell receptors in the human thymus (dated by TCRdb to the early 2020s). General notes on the study: The study investigated the way shared, self-reactive T-cell receptor alpha chains are produced in the human thymus.

The germline V gene yields MNHNS for CDR1 and SASEGT for CDR2. V loses 6 bases, J loses 2 bases, and the germline ends lie 17 bases apart. The CDR3 sequence holds 15 residues, the cysteine and phenylalanine included. Of the read, only the CDR3 DNA is kept; its 45 bases are in frame from base 1. These records were also assigned to another study, of human thymus T cells. As the second publication notes: In Finland, the donors were immunologically healthy infants who were having open corrective cardiac surgery for congenital heart defects. Thymus tissue was collected as surgical resects that were removed during corrective cardiac surgery. Both the thymic and the peripheral blood repertoires appeared to show biased V and J gene segment usage. The related research reported highly overlapping thymic TCR repertoires among unrelated individuals. The study used seven to nine infant thymus samples plus four related peripheral blood samples to characterize TCR alpha and beta repertoires. The cohort included about six male and two female infants, with donor ages spanning 7 to 244 days. Thymocytes were mechanically released from the tissue and were stored as pellets of roughly 9-31 million cells at -70 degrees C. Genomic DNA was extracted from frozen cell pellets with a QIAsymphony instrument. Using the immunoSEQ multiplex PCR assay, the TCRB and TCRAD loci were amplified from a standardized quantity of quality-controlled genomic DNA. The amplicons spanned the V(D)J region and were long enough to cover the CDR3 and allow V and J genes to be identified. Through the commercial immunoSEQ service, the amplicons were sequenced on an Illumina platform. Primer bias and sequencing errors were corrected as previously described, and TCRAD and TCRB were defined on the basis of the IMGT database. Repertoires were analysed with immunoSEQ Analyzer 3.0 and VDJTools, covering basic statistics, V/J segment usage, diversity estimates, rarefaction and pairwise overlap. To estimate diversity, the Chao1, ChaoE, Efron-Thisted, Shannon and inverse Simpson indices were applied, and diversity was also estimated on datasets down-sampled to the smallest sample. For repertoire overlap, CDR3 nucleotide sequence, V gene and J gene had to match strictly, and clustering was done by Jaccard-based multidimensional scaling. Thymus samples yielded on average approximately 840,000 unique TCRB clonotypes, compared with around 79,000 from blood samples.

This clonotype was obtained from a boy less than two years old with a congenital heart defect. Donor details come from another sample of the same person, matched by shared clones. Specimen: thymocytes. The rearrangement combines TRBV6-1 with TRBJ2-7; TRBD1 is possibly the D segment (6 matching bases). The CDR3: CASSLSGTTPYEQYF. The nucleotide sequence reads TGTGCCAGCAGCCTCTCCGGGACAACCCCCTACGAGCAGTACTTC.